This TCR beta chain stems from a study of blood T cell repertoires in COVID-19. In the original analysis: Nucleated cell number was recorded as an estimate derived from reference gene primer amplification. Generated by immunoSEQ multiplex PCR, the TCRdb table keeps only in-frame clones and is missing some. V and J calls and clone size are as listed in that table; D and trimming were resolved from the DNA. The table includes roughly 250,000 clones, approximately 85% detected once. Ages ranged from about 18 to 89 years, with residence in 24 US areas. Cohort allocation depended upon clinical history that participants reported. Recovered status applied to Cohort 3 donors who had two consecutive negative PCRs. It also applied to those with clearance or with symptom resolution. Germline CDR1 ENHRY, CDR2 SYGVKD. The length of the CDR3 is 13 residues. Trimming took 2 bases from V and 5 from J, leaving 7 bases between them.

Sequences were obtained from PBMCs or T cells enriched from blood (not recorded which). V is TRBV10-3 and J is TRBJ2-1; D gene uncertain. This receptor was obtained from a woman in her twenties or thirties who had recovered from COVID-19. CDR3 nucleotides: TGTGCCATCAGTGAGGTTGCGGACAATGAGCAGTTCTTC. It is translated as CAISEVADNEQFF.